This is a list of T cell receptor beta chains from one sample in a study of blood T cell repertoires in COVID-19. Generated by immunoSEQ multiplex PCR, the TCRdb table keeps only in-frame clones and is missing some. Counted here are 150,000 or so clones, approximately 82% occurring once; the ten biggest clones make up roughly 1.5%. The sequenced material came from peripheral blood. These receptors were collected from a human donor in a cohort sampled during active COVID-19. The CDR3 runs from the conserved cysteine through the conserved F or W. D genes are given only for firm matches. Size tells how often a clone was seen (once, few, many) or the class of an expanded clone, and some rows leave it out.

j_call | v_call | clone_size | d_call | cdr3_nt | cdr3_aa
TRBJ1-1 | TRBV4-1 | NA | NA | TGCGCCAGCAGCCAACAGGGGTACACTGAAGCTTTCTTT | CASSQQGYTEAFF
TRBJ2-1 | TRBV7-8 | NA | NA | TGTGCCAGCAGCTTAGTGAGCGGCCGATCCTACAATGAGCAGTTCTTC | CASSLVSGRSYNEQFF
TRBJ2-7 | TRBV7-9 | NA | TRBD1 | TGTGCCAGCAGCTTATCCGGGACAGGGGGTACGTGGCAGTACTTC | CASSLSGTGGTWQYF
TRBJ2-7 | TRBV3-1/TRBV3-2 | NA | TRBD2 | TGTGCCAGCAGCCGACTAGCGGGATGGAACGAGCAGTACTTC | CASSRLAGWNEQYF
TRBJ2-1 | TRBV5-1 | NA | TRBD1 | TGCGCCAGCCCAACTCAGGGGGCTAGCTACAATGAGCAGTTCTTC | CASPTQGASYNEQFF
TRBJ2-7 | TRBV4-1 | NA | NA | TGCGCCAGCAGCCAAGGGTTTGGTGGGAAGGGGATTCAGCAGTACTTC | CASSQGFGGKGIQQYF
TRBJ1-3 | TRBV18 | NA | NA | TGTGCCAGCTCACCCCAGCGGGGGGCCCGGTCTGGAAACACCATATATTTT | CASSPQRGARSGNTIYF
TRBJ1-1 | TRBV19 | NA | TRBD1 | TGTGCCAGTAGTCCCCCTGGGACAGGGGGCTTGTACACTGAAGCTTTCTTT | CASSPPGTGGLYTEAFF
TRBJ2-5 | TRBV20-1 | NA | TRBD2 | TGCAGTGCTAGTAGTAGCGGGTATCAAGAGACCCAGTACTTC | CSASSSGYQETQYF
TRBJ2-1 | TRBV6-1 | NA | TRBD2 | TGTGCCAGCAGTGAAGATCGGGGGCTAGCGGGAGGTCATGAGCAGTTCTTC | CASSEDRGLAGGHEQFF
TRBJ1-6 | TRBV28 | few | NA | TGTGCCACCCTAGGGAGCTCCTATAATTCACCCCTCCACTTT | CATLGSSYNSPLHF
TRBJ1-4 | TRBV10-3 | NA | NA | TGTGCCATCAGTGAGTCTTACTATGCGGCTAATGAAAAACTGTTTTTT | CAISESYYAANEKLFF
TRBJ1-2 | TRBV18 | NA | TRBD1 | TGTGCCAGCTCACCTTTAAACGACAGGGGAGGGCCCAACCCGCCGCGTAACTATGGCTACACCTTC | CASSPLNDRGGPNPPRNYGYTF
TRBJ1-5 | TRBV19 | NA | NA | TGTGCCAGTAGCGCGGGGGGCGGCAATCAGCCCCAGCATTTT | CASSAGGGNQPQHF
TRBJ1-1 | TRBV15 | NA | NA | TGTGCCACCAGCCCGAGGCAGACGAACACTGAAGCTTTCTTT | CATSPRQTNTEAFF
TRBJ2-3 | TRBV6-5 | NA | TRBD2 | TGTGCCAGCAGACCTAGCGGGAGAGGGGATACGCAGTATTTT | CASRPSGRGDTQYF
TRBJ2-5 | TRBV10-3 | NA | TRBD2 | TGTGCCATCAGCCTGACGGGAGGCCCACAAGAGACCCAGTACTTC | CAISLTGGPQETQYF
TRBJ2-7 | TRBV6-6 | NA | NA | TGTGCCAGCAGTTATTTGAAGGACAGCGCCTACGAGCAGTACTTC | CASSYLKDSAYEQYF
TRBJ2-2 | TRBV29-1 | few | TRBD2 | TGCTCAGGGAGAGCGGGAGGGAACACCGGGGAGCTGTTTTTT | CSGRAGGNTGELFF
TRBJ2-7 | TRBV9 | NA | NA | TGTGCCAGCAGCGTAAGGGGGACACGTCCCTACGAGCAGTACTTC | CASSVRGTRPYEQYF
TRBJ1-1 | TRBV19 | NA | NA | TGTGCCAGTAGTCTAAGAGGGGGTGTGGGGAACACTGAAGCTTTCTTT | CASSLRGGVGNTEAFF
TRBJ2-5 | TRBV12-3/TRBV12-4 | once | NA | TGTGCCAGCAACCTAAGAGGGGAGACCCAGTACTTC | CASNLRGETQYF
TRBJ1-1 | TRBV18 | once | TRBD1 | TGTGCCAGCTCACCTCGGGACAGGGAGAGTGGGACTGAAGCTTTCTTT | CASSPRDRESGTEAFF
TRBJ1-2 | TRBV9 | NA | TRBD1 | TGTGCCAGCACCCTGGGGACAGACTCTAACTATGGCTACACCTTC | CASTLGTDSNYGYTF
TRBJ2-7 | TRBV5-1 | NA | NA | TGCGCCAGCAGCTTGACTAGCACCTCCTACGAGCAGTACTTC | CASSLTSTSYEQYF
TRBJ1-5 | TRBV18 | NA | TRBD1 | TGTGCCAGCTCGGCCGACAGGGTGGGCCAGCCCCAGCATTTT | CASSADRVGQPQHF
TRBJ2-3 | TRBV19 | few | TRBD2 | TGTGCCAGTAGGACGGCTAGCGGGAGTCTGAATACGCAGTATTTT | CASRTASGSLNTQYF
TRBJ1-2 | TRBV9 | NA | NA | TGTGCCAGCAGCGTAGGGGGGGACGGCTATGGCTACACCTTC | CASSVGGDGYGYTF
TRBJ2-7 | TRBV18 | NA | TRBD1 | TGTGCCAGCTCACCCCTCCGCGGGACAGGGGACCACGAGCAGTACTTC | CASSPLRGTGDHEQYF
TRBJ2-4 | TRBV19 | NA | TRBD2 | TGTGCCAGTAGTATAGAGATTGGACTAGCGGGCTTCTCGGGGAACATTCAGTACTTC | CASSIEIGLAGFSGNIQYF
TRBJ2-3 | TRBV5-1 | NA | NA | TGCGCCAGCAGTCATGGCGGGGCCCGCACAGATACGCAGTATTTT | CASSHGGARTDTQYF
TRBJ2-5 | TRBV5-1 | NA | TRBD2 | TGCGCCAGCAGCAATCGACTAGCGGGGGTCCGGGAGACCCAGTACTTC | CASSNRLAGVRETQYF
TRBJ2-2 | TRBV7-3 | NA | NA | TGTGCCAGCAGCTTAAGGGGCGGGAACACCGGGGAGCTGTTTTTT | CASSLRGGNTGELFF
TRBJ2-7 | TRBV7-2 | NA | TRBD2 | TGTGCCACCGCACGGAATGGCGGGAGCTTGGCCGAGCAGTACTTC | CATARNGGSLAEQYF
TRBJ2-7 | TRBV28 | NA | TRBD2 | TGTGCCAGCAGTTTGGCTAGCGGGAGCTACTACGAGCAGTACTTC | CASSLASGSYYEQYF